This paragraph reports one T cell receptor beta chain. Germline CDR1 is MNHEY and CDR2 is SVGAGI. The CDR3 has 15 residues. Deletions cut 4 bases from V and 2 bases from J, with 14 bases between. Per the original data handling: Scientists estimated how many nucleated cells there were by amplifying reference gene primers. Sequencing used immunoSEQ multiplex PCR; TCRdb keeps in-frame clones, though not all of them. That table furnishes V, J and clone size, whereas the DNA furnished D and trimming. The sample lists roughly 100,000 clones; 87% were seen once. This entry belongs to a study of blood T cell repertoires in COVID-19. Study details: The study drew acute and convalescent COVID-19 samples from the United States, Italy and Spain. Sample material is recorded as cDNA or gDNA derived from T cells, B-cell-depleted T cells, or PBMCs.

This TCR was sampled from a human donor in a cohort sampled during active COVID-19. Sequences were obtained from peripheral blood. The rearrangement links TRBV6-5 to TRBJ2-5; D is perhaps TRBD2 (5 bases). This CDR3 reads CASSLELAGQETQYF. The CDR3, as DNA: TGTGCCAGCAGTTTGGAATTGGCGGGTCAAGAGACCCAGTACTTC.